The 23 T cell receptor beta chains below all came from one sample that was sequenced in a study of primary melanoma T cells and metastatic recurrence. The protocol was immunoSEQ multiplex PCR, while the TCRdb copy is restricted to in-frame clones and leaves out a portion. The sample lists 1,500 to 1,600 clones; about 80% were seen once. Sequenced sample: melanoma tumor tissue. Source of these receptors: a human donor with melanoma.

J is TRBJ2-2 and V is TRBV7-7; D not certain. The CDR3 extends over 17 amino acids. Trimming cost V 6 bases and J 6 bases, with 23 bases left between them. Germline V gives CDR1 SSHAT, CDR2 FNYEAQ (reference sequence). The DNA for the CDR3 is TGTGCCAGCAGTTATTCACGGGCCGGAGTCGGACCCGGGGAGCTGTTTTTT. It is translated as CASSYSRAGVGPGELFF.

This clone was seen just once. V usage is TRBV30 and J usage is TRBJ2-7; D is ambiguous. This CDR3 comprises 11 residues. V was pared by 1 base and J by 3 bases, with 4 bases between. The germline CDR1 and CDR2 sequences are GTSNPN and SVGIG (reference sequence). The DNA of the CDR3 is TGTGCCTGGAGTGACAGCTACGAGCAGTACTTC. Amino acid sequence: CAWSDSYEQYF.

The chain carries TRBV15 and TRBJ1-2; D might be TRBD1 (6 bases). The V gene's germline CDR1 is LNHNV and CDR2 YYDKDF (reference sequence). The CDR3 totals 19 residues. Trimming stripped 0 bases from V and 2 bases from J, with 22 bases between. DNA of the CDR3: TGTGCCACCAGCAGAGATGTTATGGACAGTCGACGGACCAACTATGGCTACACCTTC. It translates to CATSRDVMDSRRTNYGYTF.

The chain joins TRBV18 to TRBJ2-1; the match to TRBD2 covers 13 bases. Germline V CDR1 and CDR2: KGHSH, LQKENI. The ends lost 2 bases at V and 9 bases at J; junction bases unmatched: 1. The CDR3 consists of 14 residues. CDR3 amino acids: CASSPTSGRVEQFF. In nucleotides, the CDR3 is TGTGCCAGCTCACCAACTAGCGGGAGGGTTGAGCAGTTCTTC.

The chain joins TRBV18 to TRBJ2-3, with a weak D call TRBD2 (6 bases). The CDR3 consists of 15 residues. V lost 6 bases to trimming and J lost 2 bases, with 15 bases between them. The germline V gene encodes CDR1 KGHSH and CDR2 LQKENI. The CDR3 bases are TGTGCCAGCTCCCCTCTCGGGGGTTTCACAGATACGCAGTATTTT. This gives the protein CASSPLGGFTDTQYF. Based on the CDR3 plus reference TRBV18 and TRBJ2-3, the full variable domain is NAGVMQNPRHLVRRRGQEARLRCSPMKGHSHVYWYRQLPEEGLKFMVYLQKENIIDESGMPKERFSAEFPKEGPSILRIQQVVRGDSAAYFCASSPLGGFTDTQYFGPGTRLTVL.

This clone was seen just once. The V call is TRBV11-3, the J call TRBJ2-6; D uncertain. From germline, CDR1 is SGHNT and CDR2 YENEEA. Between the trimmed V and J ends, which lost 6 bases and 0 bases, there was a span of 9 bases. CDR3 size: 15 residues. For the CDR3, the DNA is TGTGCCAGCAGTCATGGCGCCTCTGGGGCCAACGTCCTGACTTTC. It is translated as CASSHGASGANVLTF.

The V gene is TRBV6-8, the J gene TRBJ2-7, with a tentative D call TRBD2 (6 bases). Trimming stripped 8 bases from V and 3 bases from J, with 11 bases between. The CDR3 runs to 12 residues. The V gene's germline CDR1 is MNHGY and CDR2 SAAAGT. CDR3 nucleotides: TGTGCCAGCGAGGGACTGAGCTACGAGCAGTACTTC. Encoded protein: CASEGLSYEQYF.

This clone was counted once. The V call is TRBV9, the J call TRBJ2-5, with D possibly matching TRBD2 (6 bases). Germline V gene data show CDR1 as SGDLS and CDR2 as YYNGEE. The CDR3 runs to 15 residues. V was clipped by 0 bases and J by 0 bases, with 9 bases between them. The CDR3 nucleotides read TGTGCCAGCAGCGTAGCTGGGGGGTACCAAGAGACCCAGTACTTC. This codes for CASSVAGGYQETQYF.

V and J are TRBV29-1 and TRBJ1-2, with 7 bases fitting TRBD1. V trimming: 5 bases; J trimming: 2 bases; junction bases outside the gene matches: 5. The CDR3 totals 13 residues. The germline V gene encodes CDR1 SQVTM and CDR2 ANQGSEA. The CDR3 spells CSVRDSGNYGYTF. CDR3 coding DNA: TGCAGCGTTCGGGACAGCGGGAACTATGGCTACACCTTC.

This chain joins TRBV6-8 and TRBJ2-3, with D possibly TRBD2 on 5 matching bases. Germline values: CDR1 MNHGY, CDR2 SAAAGT. V lost 2 bases to trimming and J lost 6 bases, with 9 bases between them. This CDR3 has 13 residues. CDR3 in amino acids: CASSYRTGDTQYF. Written as DNA, the CDR3 is TGTGCCAGCAGTTACCGGACTGGGGATACGCAGTATTTT.

This chain connects TRBV19 to TRBJ1-1; TRBD1 might be the D (5 bases). Germline V gives CDR1 LNHDA, CDR2 SQIVND (reference sequence). This CDR3 region has 13 residues. With 3 bases removed from V and 2 bases from J, the gap between germline ends came to 7 bases. CDR3 nucleotide sequence: TGTGCCAGTAGTATCCAGGGAAACACTGAAGCTTTCTTT. Protein: CASSIQGNTEAFF.

V usage is TRBV23-1 and J usage is TRBJ1-1; no clear D. TRBV23-1 is flagged as an ORF with uncertain function. The CDR3 has 15 residues. V was clipped by 0 bases and J by 5 bases, with 13 bases between them. CDR3 in amino acids: CASSQSGSPGTEAFF. Here the CDR3 DNA reads TGCGCCAGCAGTCAATCGGGTAGTCCTGGGACTGAAGCTTTCTTT.

The chain couples TRBV19 to TRBJ1-4, with D perhaps TRBD1 (6 bases). Germline CDR1 reads LNHDA; CDR2 reads SQIVND (reference sequence). Trimming shortened V by 5 bases and J by 4 bases, and 11 bases separated the two germline ends. The CDR3 contains 14 residues. The CDR3 DNA is TGTGCCAGTAGTCTCGACAGGAGTAATGAAAAACTGTTTTTT. It encodes CASSLDRSNEKLFF.

V usage is TRBV4-1 and J usage is TRBJ2-7; D unresolved. Trimming removed 4 bases from V and 1 base from J, with 11 bases in between. The CDR3 loop spans 14 amino acids. Germline-derived CDR1 and CDR2 are MGHRA and YSYEKL. The CDR3 sequence is CASSRFWGSYEQYF. The CDR3 DNA reads as TGCGCCAGCAGCCGCTTTTGGGGTTCCTACGAGCAGTACTTC.

The V and J genes are TRBV6-8 and TRBJ1-4; D is possibly TRBD1 (5 bases). Trimming cost V 8 bases and J 5 bases, with 15 bases left between them. The V gene's germline CDR1 is MNHGY and CDR2 SAAAGT. The CDR3 covers 14 residues. The CDR3: CASGTGTANEKLFF. The CDR3 coding sequence is TGTGCCAGCGGGACCGGGACCGCAAATGAAAAACTGTTTTTT.

The CDR3 here is CASSYLGRSSGNTIYF. Written as DNA, the CDR3 is TGTGCCAGCAGTTATTTGGGGAGAAGCTCTGGAAACACCATATATTTT. The V call is TRBV6-8, the J call TRBJ1-3; no reliable D call. The V end lost 3 bases, the J end lost 0 bases, and 12 bases lay between the germline ends. CDR3 length: 16 amino acids. The germline V gene encodes CDR1 MNHGY and CDR2 SAAAGT.

V gene TRBV7-1 combines with J gene TRBJ2-3; D call uncertain. TRBV7-1 is recorded as an ORF, its role being uncertain. The CDR3 covers 13 residues. The V gene lost 4 bases and the J gene lost 1 base, with 6 bases spanning the gap. The CDR3 region has the DNA TGTGCCAGCAGCTTATCACGCACAGATACGCAGTATTTT. This codes for CASSLSRTDTQYF.

The chain couples TRBV5-1 to TRBJ2-7; D unclear. Germline assignment: CDR1 SGHRS and CDR2 YFSETQ. The V end lost 0 bases, the J end lost 2 bases, and 12 bases lay between the germline ends. The length of the CDR3 is 15 residues. The CDR3 reads CASSLGASPTYEQYF. CDR3 DNA sequence: TGCGCCAGCAGCTTGGGCGCGTCGCCAACCTACGAGCAGTACTTC.

The chain carries TRBV15 and TRBJ2-7, with D possibly being TRBD1 (5 bases). Germline-derived CDR1 and CDR2 are LNHNV and YYDKDF (reference sequence). The CDR3 is 14 residues long. V was clipped by 5 bases and J by 4 bases, with 15 bases between them. CDR3 protein: CATSPMLGAYEQYF. DNA of the CDR3: TGTGCCACCAGCCCCATGCTTGGGGCGTACGAGCAGTACTTC.

On this clone itself: This CDR3 is also generated by other DNA sequences in the sample. V gene TRBV19 combines with J gene TRBJ1-5; D ambiguous. Trimming pared 5 bases from V and 4 bases from J, leaving 6 bases between. In germline, CDR1 is LNHDA, CDR2 SQIVND (reference sequence). This CDR3 is 12 amino acids long. CDR3 protein: CASSLRNQPQHF. The CDR3 bases are TGTGCCAGTAGTCTCAGAAATCAGCCCCAGCATTTT. Together with reference TRBV19 and TRBJ1-5, the CDR3 gives the full variable domain: DGGITQSPKYLFRKEGQNVTLSCEQNLNHDAMYWYRQDPGQGLRLIYYSQIVNDFQKGDIAEGYSVSREKKESFPLTVTSAQKNPTAFYLCASSLRNQPQHFGDGTRLSIL.

The DNA for the CDR3 is TGCAGCGCCAGACTAGATTTCGGCAATGAGCAGTTCTTC. Protein product: CSARLDFGNEQFF. The chain carries TRBV29-1 and TRBJ2-1, with TRBD2 as a possible D gene (6 bases). Germline CDR1 SQVTM, CDR2 ANQGSEA. The V end lost 7 bases, the J end lost 6 bases, and 16 bases lay between the germline ends. The CDR3 extends over 13 amino acids.

This clone was found a few times. The rearrangement joins TRBV6-8 to TRBJ2-2, with TRBD2 matching 9 bases. The CDR3 extends over 16 amino acids. CDR1 and CDR2 from the germline V gene are MNHGY and SAAAGT. The J segment lost 5 bases and the V segment lost 5 bases, leaving 9 bases of the junction unmatched. The CDR3: CASSASVAGVTGELFF. CDR3 DNA: TGTGCCAGCAGTGCATCGGTAGCGGGGGTTACCGGGGAGCTGTTTTTT.

CDR3: CATSQLGGWGKETQYF. CDR3 coding DNA: TGTGCCACCAGTCAACTAGGGGGATGGGGGAAAGAGACCCAGTACTTC. The chain is built from TRBV15 and TRBJ2-5; D may be TRBD1 (6 bases). The CDR3 length is 16 residues. The germline V gene encodes CDR1 LNHNV and CDR2 YYDKDF (reference sequence). V gave up 6 bases and J gave up 3 bases, with 20 bases separating them.